The clone carrying this T cell receptor (beta chain) was counted between two and nine times. The antigen remains unidentified. The library targeted TCRbeta and was prepared with unique molecular identifiers. TCRdb fed the PCR reads into MiXCR, producing one record per CDR3 protein. The sample carries fewer than 350,000 distinct CDR3 sequences, almost 8% recorded once. The V end lost 4 bases, the J end lost 1 base, and 12 bases lay between the germline ends. The CDR3 is 15 residues long. Germline V gene data show CDR1 as SGHKS and CDR2 as YYEKEE (reference sequence). This entry comes from a study of T-cell reconstitution after alpha-beta-depleted transplantation in children. General observations from the study: T cells produced anew were the main source of T-cell counts and diversity one year after transplant. Alpha-beta T cells about two months after transplant reportedly derived from several hundred expanded graft clones.

The rearrangement uses TRBV5-5 and TRBJ1-5, with TRBD1 as a possible D gene (6 bases). The receptor's source is a female patient aged 2-10 years who had a stem cell transplant for Fanconi anemia, so the T cells may come from the graft donor. The specimen comprised peripheral blood, sampled 360 days after TCRalphabeta/CD19-depleted stem cell transplant. CDR3 DNA: TGTGCCAGCAGCCCCGGGGGCGGAAGCAATCAGCCCCAGCATTTT. It specifies CASSPGGGSNQPQHF.